This T cell receptor beta chain was profiled in a study of control samples from healthy donors and cancer patients. Trimming at V came to 5 bases and at J to 0 bases, leaving 10 bases not matched to a gene. Germline CDR1 reads MNHNY; CDR2 reads SVGAGI (reference sequence). The CDR3 sequence is 17 residues long. TCRdb's table, derived via immunoSEQ multiplex PCR, lists solely in-frame clones and lacks some. Among 70,000 to 95,000 clones, approximately 91% were seen once, and the ten largest hold 0.92%. This chain joins TRBV6-6 and TRBJ2-1; 7 bases agree with TRBD1. Sequencing was done on a sample of blood. The receptor's source is a woman aged 30 to 39 in good health. The CDR3 loop reads CASSPTGAVPSYNEQFF. CDR3 bases: TGTGCCAGCAGTCCAACAGGGGCCGTGCCCTCCTACAATGAGCAGTTCTTC.